This T cell receptor beta chain derives from a study of CD8+CD57+ T cells in acquired aplastic anemia (dated by TCRdb to between 2017 and 2018). Study-wide context: DNA extracted from sorted CD4+ and CD8+ cells had a mean of 3.2 ug, with a range of about 0.18 to 27.4 ug. An average of about 10 million reads for CD4+ cells and roughly 11 million reads for CD8+ cells was obtained from healthy donor samples. Overall results and qualifications from the work: Although roughly 29 CD8+ CDR3 sequences were shared by patients and controls, these sequences appeared highly expressed in patients and within the immunodominant clones of patients. Between patients and healthy controls, no significant difference in CD8+ Simpson's diversity was found (P=0.060).

Genomic DNA was used as template for profiling of TCR beta VDJ combinations and CDR3 sequences. An Illumina HiSeq 2000 was used for TCR repertoire sequencing. The authors' pipeline ran thus. Repertoires were assessed using TRBV/TRBJ rearrangement plots, CDR3 size and DJ length profiles, and Simpson's diversity index. The most abundant DNA sequence in the deep sequencing data was defined as the immunodominant clone. CDR3 amino acid sequences were checked for sharing between subjects and were compared against published repertoires and the VDJdb database. Clones were called with MiXCR by TCRdb after fastp trimmed the public reads at Q25, and only in-frame beta chains were retained. CDR3 protein duplicates are merged, each entry listing the most common genes and DNA. The V and J calls and clone size come from TCRdb's table, not from the authors' own analysis. The sample has 62,000 or so distinct CDR3 sequences on record, approximately 50% of them singletons. The ten largest clones represent about 8% of the sample.

In the study, sorted CD4+ and CD8+ blood T cells from patients with severe aplastic anemia and from healthy subjects underwent deep sequencing of TCR repertoires. Ficoll-Paque density gradient centrifugation was used to isolate peripheral blood mononuclear cells. Before DNA extraction, CD4+ and CD8+ T cells were sorted with FACS or magnetic beads. Comments on this clonotype: Its antigen has not been determined. Base qualities are missing; no much larger clone stands one base away.

The V end gives up 4 bases and the J end 3 bases, leaving 3 bases in the junction not matched to a gene. From the cysteine through the phenylalanine, the CDR3 covers 13 amino acids. CDR3 DNA only is kept here, 39 bases in frame from base 1. CDR1 and CDR2 were assigned from the germline V gene (reference sequence) as DFQATT and SNEGSKA. The clonotype was recovered from a human donor in good health, serving as a control. Sequencing input: sorted CD4+, CD8+, or CD8+CD57+ T cells (not recorded which) from PBMCs. The V gene is TRBV20-1 and the J gene is TRBJ1-1, and TRBD1 aligns with 9 junction nucleotides. The nucleotide sequence is TGCAGTGCTATTGGGACAGGGCACACTGAAGCTTTCTTT. It specifies CSAIGTGHTEAFF.